Sequencing of this T cell receptor beta chain was carried out in a study of OX40 agonist ivuxolimab in advanced cancers. Study in general: Aged roughly 23 to 85 with a mean of about 60 years, they were 75% to 85% male. One patient with hepatocellular carcinoma and two with cutaneous melanoma, three in all, had partial responses.

On this clone itself: Its antigen remains unknown.

Broader study findings: The antigens recognized by the expanded peripheral T cells, that is their antigen specificity, were not determined.

Autoimmune disease history or systemic immunosuppression excluded patients. Using immunoSEQ multiplex PCR, the repertoire was profiled, and TCRdb retains in-frame clones only, with some absent. Among about 36,000 clones, around 77% were seen once, and the ten largest hold less than 25%. The specimen was CD4+ or CD8+ T cells sorted from blood, collected in a trial of the OX40 agonist ivuxolimab. The sequence came from an adult with an advanced solid tumor such as melanoma, head and neck, liver or kidney cancer.

In DNA, the CDR3 is TGTGCCAGCACCTTGGACAGGGGGCAACAGCCCCAGCATTTT. Amino acid sequence: CASTLDRGQQPQHF. The rearrangement uses TRBV6-1 and TRBJ1-5; 11 bases align to TRBD1. Looked up from germline, CDR1 is MNHNS and CDR2 is SASEGT. Trimming at V came to 7 bases and at J to 7 bases, leaving 6 bases not matched to a gene. The CDR3 length is 14 residues.